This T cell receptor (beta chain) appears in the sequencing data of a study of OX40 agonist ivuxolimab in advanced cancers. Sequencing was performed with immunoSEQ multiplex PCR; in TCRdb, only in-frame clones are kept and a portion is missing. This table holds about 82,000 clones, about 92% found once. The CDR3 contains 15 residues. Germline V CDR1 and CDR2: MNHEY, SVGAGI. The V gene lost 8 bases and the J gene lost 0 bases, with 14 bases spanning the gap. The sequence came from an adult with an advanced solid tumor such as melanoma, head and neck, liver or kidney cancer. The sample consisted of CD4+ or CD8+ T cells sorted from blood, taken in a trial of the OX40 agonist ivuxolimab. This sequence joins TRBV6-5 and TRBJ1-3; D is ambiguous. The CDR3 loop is CASSFGQLSGNTIYF. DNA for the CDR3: TGTGCCAGCTCATTTGGTCAACTCTCTGGAAACACCATATATTTT.